The TCR beta chain described here comes from a study of long-term antiretroviral therapy in people with HIV. Study-level information: Some samples came about a decade before the 2015 immediate-ART recommendation, and these were the earliest. Study-wide results and limits: HIV repertoires showed narrower CDR3 length ranges than controls.

For each donor, at least one pre-ART and at least two post-ART PBMC samples were available. United States facilities provided treatment to all participants with HIV. This clone is a singleton in its sample. The antigen remains unidentified. The immunoSEQ assay was v3.0, run at survey level. This table comes from immunoSEQ multiplex PCR, and its TCRdb copy is limited to in-frame clones, with some not included. This sample has 25,000 to 35,000 clones; about three quarters occur once, and the top ten carry approximately 7.6%. Here the sequenced sample was unsorted PBMCs, taken 3.1 years after starting antiretroviral therapy. The sequence came from a woman in her forties or fifties with HIV.

The CDR3 spells CASSSLLGSYQETQYF. Written as DNA, the CDR3 is TGTGCCAGCAGTTCCCTATTGGGCTCTTACCAAGAGACCCAGTACTTC. V is TRBV27 and J is TRBJ2-5; D not certain. Germline values: CDR1 MNHEY, CDR2 SMNVEV (reference sequence). The CDR3 consists of 16 residues. Trimming took 4 bases from V and 0 from J, leaving 15 bases between them.